This TCR beta chain was identified in a study of blood T cell repertoires in COVID-19. Study at large: Acute and convalescent COVID-19 samples came from the United States, Italy and Spain. From T cells, B-cell-depleted T cells, or PBMCs came the material, which was cDNA or gDNA.

As processed by the authors: Amplification from reference gene primers served as the basis for estimated nucleated cell counts. Only in-frame clones appear in the TCRdb table, and some are missing; sequencing was by immunoSEQ multiplex PCR. V and J calls and clone size are copied from that table; D and trimming were computed from the DNA. The sample has 200,000 to 250,000 clones; roughly 86% are singletons. This clonotype was sampled from a man older than 75 with acute or convalescent COVID-19. Sequencing input: peripheral blood.

Here the CDR3 DNA reads TGTGCCAGCAGCCAAGAAATCGGGGGGCCCCTCCACTTT. This translates into CASSQEIGGPLHF. V and J are TRBV3-1 (or the pseudogene TRBV3-2) and TRBJ1-6; a weak D match, TRBD1 (5 bases). CDR1 LGHDT and CDR2 YNNKEL come from the germline V gene (reference sequence). Trimming removed 0 bases at V and 13 bases at J, with 10 bases between. The CDR3 length is 13 residues.